The 8 T cell receptor beta chains below were found in one sample sequenced in a study of T cells in Graves' hyperthyroidism and ophthalmopathy. What was amplified from RNA transcripts were TCR beta CDR3 regions. First-round RT-PCR of the TCR CDR3 relied on the HTBI primer set. MiXCR, run by TCRdb on the multiplex PCR reads, gives a single entry per CDR3 protein. This sample has 300,000 to 500,000 distinct CDR3 sequences, with over 11% found just once. The source material was blood. All receptors derive from a man aged 50-60 years with Graves' ophthalmopathy.

This clonotype appeared many times. This CDR3 is CASSEGPRSPDTQYF. In DNA form, the CDR3 reads TGTGCCAGCAGCGAGGGACCGCGAAGCCCAGATACGCAGTATTTT. The chain employs TRBV5-6 and TRBJ2-3; D is tentatively TRBD1 or TRBD2 (5 bases each). Germline assignment: CDR1 SGHDT and CDR2 YYEEEE. The ends were cut back, 4 bases at V and 4 bases at J, with 16 bases in the middle. This CDR3 spans 15 amino acids.

This clonotype has more than one count but fewer than ten. Since a much larger clone is just one base distant, this may be a read error. The rearrangement links TRBV7-9 to TRBJ2-1, with TRBD2 as a possible D gene (6 bases). The germline V gene encodes CDR1 SEHNR and CDR2 FQNEAQ (reference sequence). The CDR3 covers 15 residues. The CDR3 DNA reads as TGTGCCAACAGCTCAAGGGGACTGGACTACAATGAGCAGTTCTTC. Translation gives CANSSRGLDYNEQFF.

This clonotype was found many times. The chain has TRBV18 and TRBJ2-5, with D unresolved. Germline V gene data show CDR1 as KGHSH and CDR2 as LQKENI. This CDR3 has 14 residues. V lost 0 bases and J lost 1, with 6 bases in between. The CDR3 region is CASSPPVAQETQYF. CDR3 nucleotides: TGTGCCAGCTCACCACCGGTGGCCCAAGAGACCCAGTACTTC.

This clonotype was counted only a few times. The chain joins TRBV5-1 to TRBJ2-5, with 12 bases aligning to TRBD2. Germline trimming cut 5 bases from V and 4 bases from J; bases unmatched to any gene: 3. The CDR3 is 14 residues long. Looked up from germline, CDR1 is SGHRS and CDR2 is YFSETQ. The CDR3 loop is CASSTSGRRETQYF. In DNA, the CDR3 is TGCGCCAGCAGTACTAGCGGGAGGAGAGAGACCCAGTACTTC.

This clonotype was seen many times. The chain couples TRBV9 to TRBJ2-7; possibly TRBD1 for D (6 bases). The CDR3 totals 14 residues. Deletions cut 4 bases from V and 0 bases from J, with 11 bases between. CDR1 is SGDLS, CDR2 YYNGEE, per germline. CDR3 sequence reads: CASSPRTASYEQYF. The CDR3 coding sequence is TGTGCCAGCAGCCCACGGACAGCCTCCTACGAGCAGTACTTC.

This clonotype was found many times. This chain connects TRBV11-2 to TRBJ2-5; 11 bases match TRBD2. This CDR3 spans 15 amino acids. Germline assignment: CDR1 SGHAT and CDR2 FQNNGV. The V gene end was trimmed by 6 bases and the J gene end by 2 bases; junction bases not matched to a gene: 5. CDR3 loop: CASSSGLAAQETQYF. In DNA, the CDR3 is TGTGCCAGCAGTTCGGGACTAGCGGCACAAGAGACCCAGTACTTC. Drawing the rest from reference TRBV11-2 and TRBJ2-5, the complete variable domain is EAGVAQSPRYKIIEKRQSVAFWCNPISGHATLYWYQQILGQGPKLLIQFQNNGVVDDSQLPKDRFSAERLKGVDSTLKIQPAKLEDSAVYLCASSSGLAAQETQYFGPGTRLLVL.

The chain has TRBV10-2 and TRBJ2-7; D gene ambiguous. The CDR3 contains 12 residues. V was shortened by 7 bases and J by 1 base, with 8 bases between the two germline ends. In germline, CDR1 is WSHSY, CDR2 SAAADI. CDR3 region: CASTHSSYEQYF. The CDR3 nucleotides are TGCGCCAGCACCCACAGTTCCTACGAGCAGTACTTC.

The V gene is TRBV19, the J gene TRBJ2-7; a weak D match, TRBD1 (6 bases). The germline V gene has CDR1 LNHDA and CDR2 SQIVND (reference sequence). The V end lost 6 bases, the J end lost 2 bases, and 11 bases lay between the germline ends. The CDR3 has 13 residues. As DNA, the CDR3 is TGTGCCAGTAGCGGACAGAAACCCTACGAGCAGTACTTC. Amino acids: CASSGQKPYEQYF.